One sample yielded the 23 T cell receptor beta chains listed below, sequenced in a study of identical twins. TCRdb re-called the 5' RACE reads with MiXCR, one entry per CDR3 protein. The sample has about 260,000 distinct CDR3 sequences, about 7% seen once. Another study also made use of these data, one on yellow fever vaccine responses in identical twins.

Source material: memory (CD45RO+) T cells sorted from blood. The receptors were sampled from a woman under 30 in good health.

The J gene is TRBJ2-1, the V gene TRBV12-3 or TRBV12-4, with 15 bases lining up with TRBD2. The CDR3 runs 18 residues. V lost 8 bases, J lost 0 bases, and 8 bases stayed unmatched. This CDR3 reads CASCRGTSGGSSYNEQFF. The CDR3 DNA is TGTGCCAGCTGCCGCGGGACTAGCGGGGGGAGCTCCTACAATGAGCAGTTCTTC.

This clonotype appeared a few times. The chain combines TRBV7-3 with TRBJ2-1; TRBD2 agrees at 8 bases. From germline, CDR1 is SGHTA and CDR2 FQGTGA. The CDR3 runs 16 residues. V dropped 2 bases and J dropped 10; count of bases not matched to a gene: 13. CDR3 sequence (DNA): TGTGCCAGCAGCTTATGGGTAACTAGCGGTACTAACGAGCAGTTCTTC. This translates into CASSLWVTSGTNEQFF.

This clonotype has a count of ten or more. V is TRBV6-5 and J is TRBJ1-2; D might be TRBD1 (5 bases). Germline CDR1 MNHEY, CDR2 SVGAGI. The CDR3 contains 11 residues. The germline V and J ends were trimmed by 10 bases and 5 bases, with 11 bases remaining between them. The CDR3: CATQGYYGYTF. CDR3 sequence (DNA): TGTGCCACCCAGGGCTATTATGGCTACACCTTC.

This clonotype was seen at least ten times. The rearrangement uses TRBV29-1 and TRBJ1-1; TRBD1 matches at 10 bases. The CDR3 runs 16 residues. The V and J ends lost 7 bases and 5 bases, in that order; junction bases with no gene match: 16. Germline V gene lookup returns CDR1 SQVTM and CDR2 ANQGSEA. CDR3 loop: CSADPGQGFSETEAFF. DNA of the CDR3: TGCAGCGCAGACCCGGGACAGGGGTTTTCAGAGACTGAAGCTTTCTTT.

The rearrangement links TRBV11-2 to TRBJ2-3; D not resolved. Trimming shortened V by 3 bases and J by 5 bases, and 12 bases separated the two germline ends. Germline assignment: CDR1 SGHAT and CDR2 FQNNGV. The CDR3 sequence is 14 residues long. The DNA for the CDR3 is TGTGCCAGCAGCTTGCGGCCCCTCGGAGATACGCAGTATTTT. It is translated as CASSLRPLGDTQYF.

The chain joins TRBV29-1 to TRBJ2-2; D is possibly TRBD1 or TRBD2 (5 bases each). The CDR3 runs to 13 residues. V was pared by 7 bases and J by 4 bases, with 13 bases between. The germline gives CDR1 SQVTM, CDR2 ANQGSEA. The CDR3 DNA follows: TGCAGCGGGGGAGTAGGGGCCACCGGGGAGCTGTTTTTT. Protein sequence: CSGGVGATGELFF.

This clonotype was recorded at least ten times. The V call is TRBV3-1, the J call TRBJ2-2; the D is unclear. V dropped 3 bases and J dropped 5 bases, with 7 bases sitting between them. The germline V gene encodes CDR1 LGHDT and CDR2 YNNKEL (reference sequence). The CDR3 loop spans 13 amino acids. DNA for the CDR3: TGTGCCAGCAGCCAGGGTCGAACCGGGGAGCTGTTTTTT. Its protein product is CASSQGRTGELFF.

This chain connects TRBV5-1 to TRBJ2-3; 10 bases fit TRBD2. CDR3 length: 16 amino acids. Losses at the gene ends were 5 bases for V and 4 bases for J; bases not matched to a gene: 10. The germline V gene has CDR1 SGHRS and CDR2 YFSETQ. CDR3 protein: CASRVGLAASADTQYF. CDR3 bases: TGCGCCAGCAGGGTTGGACTAGCGGCTAGCGCAGATACGCAGTATTTT.

The V call is TRBV29-1, the J call TRBJ2-3; D not certain. Germline V gene sequence: CDR1 SQVTM, CDR2 ANQGSEA. The CDR3 length is 11 residues. This CDR3 is CITDKSDTQYF. CDR3 bases: TGCATCACTGACAAATCAGATACGCAGTATTTT.

The chain couples TRBV6-5 to TRBJ2-4; TRBD1 matches at 8 bases. The CDR3 spans 15 residues. Trimming cost V 0 bases and J 6 bases; bases outside gene matches: 4. The germline V gene encodes CDR1 MNHEY and CDR2 SVGAGI. CDR3 DNA sequence: TGTGCCAGCAGTTACTCGGGACAGGCCGGAAACATTCAGTACTTC. Amino acid sequence: CASSYSGQAGNIQYF.

The chain is built from TRBV7-8 and TRBJ2-5; 10 bases fit TRBD1. The CDR3 runs to 16 residues. Germline V CDR1 and CDR2: SGHVS, FQNEAQ. Trimming at V came to 1 base and at J to 5 bases, leaving 7 bases not matched to a gene. The DNA of the CDR3 is TGTGCCAGCAGCTTAGGGAGACAGGGGGCTAGGGAGACCCAGTACTTC. Amino acids: CASSLGRQGARETQYF.

The table lists this clonotype with a few counts. The chain is built from TRBV12-3 or TRBV12-4 and TRBJ1-2; TRBD1 matches 12 bases. This CDR3 has 13 residues. The V segment lost 8 bases and the J segment 5 bases; nucleotides outside the gene matches: 3. CDR3 region: CASGDRGLYGYTF. The CDR3 DNA is TGTGCCAGCGGGGACAGGGGGCTTTATGGCTACACCTTC.

This chain uses TRBV7-2 with TRBJ2-1; D not certain. The CDR3 runs 15 residues. Trimming took off 5 bases at V and 2 bases at J, with 13 bases between the two ends. CDR1 is SGHTA, CDR2 FQGNSA, per germline. In DNA form, the CDR3 reads TGTGCCAGCAGCGGTGGCGGCATAGCCTACAATGAGCAGTTCTTC. Translated, it gives CASSGGGIAYNEQFF.

This chain joins TRBV5-1 and TRBJ2-5; D is unclear. Germline lookup yields CDR1 SGHRS and CDR2 YFSETQ. V shed 0 bases and J shed 4 bases, with 10 bases lying between them. This CDR3 comprises 14 residues. The CDR3 loop is CASSLAHVGETQYF. The CDR3 region has the DNA TGCGCCAGCAGCTTGGCGCATGTGGGAGAGACCCAGTACTTC.

Ten or more counts support this clonotype. The chain carries TRBV20-1 and TRBJ2-2, with TRBD1 as a possible D gene (7 bases). Per the germline V gene, CDR1 is DFQATT and CDR2 is SNEGSKA (reference sequence). The V end lost 1 base, the J end lost 7 bases, and 16 bases lay between the germline ends. The CDR3 extends over 15 amino acids. The CDR3 DNA follows: TGCAGTGCTAGAGTGCGGGGTCACAGGGGCGGGGAGCTGTTTTTT. It yields the protein CSARVRGHRGGELFF.

This chain joins TRBV19 and TRBJ1-6; D unclear. Germline CDR1 is LNHDA and CDR2 is SQIVND (reference sequence). The CDR3 is made up of 14 amino acids. Trimming cost V 5 bases and J 7 bases, with 12 bases left between them. The CDR3 reads CASSREEFNSPLHF. CDR3 bases: TGTGCCAGTAGTCGAGAGGAGTTCAATTCACCCCTCCACTTT.

J is TRBJ2-7 and V is TRBV2; the D is unclear. The CDR3 has 12 residues. CDR1 and CDR2 from the germline V gene are SNHLY and FYNNEI. V lost 4 bases and J lost 3, with 7 bases in between. CDR3 coding DNA: TGTGCCAGCAGTGGATTTGGCTACGAGCAGTACTTC. Protein: CASSGFGYEQYF.

The table lists this clonotype with a few counts. This chain uses TRBV10-3 with TRBJ2-3, with D hard to call. This CDR3 comprises 13 residues. Per germline, CDR1 ENHRY and CDR2 SYGVKD. The CDR3 region has the DNA TGTGCTACCTTATTGGGGAACACAGATACGCAGTATTTT. Its protein is CATLLGNTDTQYF.

There are a few counts of this clonotype. The genes are TRBV29-1 and TRBJ2-5; 8 bases align to TRBD1. The CDR3 is 15 amino acids. With 7 bases clipped from V and 1 base from J, the junction kept 11 bases outside the gene matches. CDR1 and CDR2 (germline): SQVTM, ANQGSEA. Written as DNA, the CDR3 is TGCAGCGCCCCCAGCCCCAGGGGGCTCCAAGAGACCCAGTACTTC. Its protein is CSAPSPRGLQETQYF.

This clonotype has more than one count but fewer than ten. The chain joins TRBV4-1 to TRBJ1-2; 8 bases map to TRBD1. This CDR3 is built from 16 residues. Trimming cost V 3 bases and J 2 bases; bases outside gene matches: 8. Germline CDR1 is MGHRA and CDR2 is YSYEKL. This CDR3 reads CASSHPRDRTNYGYTF. CDR3 DNA sequence: TGCGCCAGCAGCCACCCCCGGGACAGGACGAACTATGGCTACACCTTC.

This clonotype was observed many times. This chain uses TRBV12-3 or TRBV12-4 with TRBJ1-4; no reliable D call. The V and J ends lost 7 bases and 1 base respectively, with 10 bases between them. This CDR3 contains 14 residues. The CDR3 DNA sequence: TGTGCCAGCACTGGAGGAAGAACTAATGAAAAACTGTTTTTT. Residues: CASTGGRTNEKLFF.

This clonotype was detected many times. The V gene is TRBV29-1, the J gene TRBJ2-2; D is uncertain. Germline V gene lookup returns CDR1 SQVTM and CDR2 ANQGSEA. This CDR3 has 13 residues. As DNA, the CDR3 is TGCAGTTGTCGGTCCCCGAGCACCGGGGAGCTGTTTTTT. Translating gives CSCRSPSTGELFF.

This clonotype was detected ten times or more. This chain links TRBV12-3 or TRBV12-4 with TRBJ2-2; unclear D gene. The CDR3 contains 15 residues. Trimming cost V 2 bases and J 0 bases, with 7 bases left between them. The CDR3 loop is CASSLRQANTGELFF. The CDR3, as DNA: TGTGCCAGCAGTTTACGTCAGGCGAACACCGGGGAGCTGTTTTTT.